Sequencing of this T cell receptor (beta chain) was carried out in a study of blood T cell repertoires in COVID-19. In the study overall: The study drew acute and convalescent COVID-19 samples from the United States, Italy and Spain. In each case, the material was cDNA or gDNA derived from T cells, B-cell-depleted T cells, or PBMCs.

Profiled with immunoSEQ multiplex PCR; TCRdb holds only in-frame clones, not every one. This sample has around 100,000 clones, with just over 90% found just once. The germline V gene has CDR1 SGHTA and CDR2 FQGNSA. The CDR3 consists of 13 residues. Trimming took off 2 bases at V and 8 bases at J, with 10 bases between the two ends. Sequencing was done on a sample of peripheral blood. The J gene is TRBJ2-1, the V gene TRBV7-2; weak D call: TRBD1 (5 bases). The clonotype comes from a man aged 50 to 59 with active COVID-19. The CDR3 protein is CASSLQARDEQFF. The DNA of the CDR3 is TGTGCCAGCAGCTTACAGGCCAGGGATGAGCAGTTCTTC.